The present entry profiles one TCR beta chain with its context. The sample originates from a study of blood T cell repertoires in COVID-19. Study background: Specimens from acute and convalescent COVID-19 originated in the United States, Italy and Spain. T cells, B-cell-depleted T cells, or PBMCs provided the cDNA or gDNA that served as material.

Under the authors' procedure: Reference gene primer amplification gave nucleated cell count estimates. Data came from immunoSEQ multiplex PCR; TCRdb stores just in-frame clones and leaves some out. D and trimming come from the DNA, and the V and J calls and clone size come from that table. This sample yields roughly 70,000 clones, of which about nine tenths are seen a single time; 1.3% to 1.5% belongs to the top ten. V was shortened by 0 bases and J by 4 bases, with 6 bases between the two germline ends. The germline V gene has CDR1 WNHNN and CDR2 SYGVQD (reference sequence). The CDR3 runs to 13 residues.

Specimen: peripheral blood. The sequence derives from a man aged 60 to 69 with acute or convalescent COVID-19. The chain recombines TRBV10-1 with TRBJ1-1; maybe TRBD1 (5 bases). This CDR3 reads CASSESRGTEAFF. For the CDR3, the DNA is TGCGCCAGCAGTGAGTCTAGGGGCACTGAAGCTTTCTTT.